These 14 T cell receptor beta chains were sequenced from one sample in a study of cytomegalovirus exposure and HLA in healthy donors. 13 Jbeta primers and 60 Vbeta primers were used for the PCR. TCRdb's copy holds only in-frame clones and misses some; the assay was immunoSEQ multiplex PCR. The sample has about 160,000 clones, around 84% seen once. Specimen: PBMCs. The origin of the receptors is a man aged 50 to 59 in good health and CMV-seropositive.

The rearrangement joins TRBV6-1 to TRBJ2-5; 7 nucleotides match TRBD1. The V gene end was trimmed by 4 bases and the J gene end by 2 bases; junction bases not matched to a gene: 4. CDR3 length equals 14 residues. Germline CDR1 is MNHNS and CDR2 is SASEGT. The CDR3 DNA is TGTGCCAGCAGTGCGGGGACAGCGCAAGAGACCCAGTACTTC. Encoded protein: CASSAGTAQETQYF.

V gene TRBV9 combines with J gene TRBJ2-5; perhaps TRBD2 as D (5 bases). Germline V gene lookup returns CDR1 SGDLS and CDR2 YYNGEE. This CDR3 contains 15 residues. With 0 bases removed from V and 5 bases from J, the gap between germline ends came to 14 bases. CDR3 in amino acids: CASSVGERSVETQYF. The CDR3 DNA follows: TGTGCCAGCAGCGTAGGTGAGCGGAGTGTGGAGACCCAGTACTTC.

V usage is TRBV5-1 and J usage is TRBJ2-5, with 9 bases matching TRBD2. Germline trimming cut 1 base from V and 4 bases from J; bases unmatched to any gene: 11. Germline CDR1 reads SGHRS; CDR2 reads YFSETQ. There are 17 residues in the CDR3. The DNA for the CDR3 is TGCGCCAGCAGCTTGTATCCTAGCGGGGCGGCGGGAGAGACCCAGTACTTC. It is translated as CASSLYPSGAAGETQYF.

V usage is TRBV7-9 and J usage is TRBJ2-7, with TRBD2 identical over 9 bases. Germline trimming cut 5 bases from V and 5 bases from J; bases unmatched to any gene: 16. Germline V gives CDR1 SEHNR, CDR2 FQNEAQ (reference sequence). The CDR3 loop spans 17 amino acids. This CDR3 is CASSPPGMVAGAHEQYV. CDR3 in DNA: TGTGCCAGCAGCCCCCCGGGGATGGTAGCGGGAGCCCACGAGCAGTACGTC.

There are a few counts of this clone. This chain connects TRBV12-5 to TRBJ1-2; no definite D call. Germline assignment: CDR1 LGHNT and CDR2 FRNRAP. This CDR3 region has 11 residues. V dropped 1 base and J dropped 9 bases, with 6 bases sitting between them. CDR3 residues: CASGLAESYTF. CDR3 DNA sequence: TGTGCTAGTGGTTTGGCTGAGAGCTACACCTTC. Supplemented by reference TRBV12-5 and TRBJ1-2, the full variable domain reads DARVTQTPRHKVTEMGQEVTMRCQPILGHNTVFWYRQTMMQGLELLAYFRNRAPLDDSGMPKDRFSAEMPDATLATLKIQPSEPRDSAVYFCASGLAESYTFGSGTRLTVV.

This chain uses TRBV5-1 with TRBJ1-3; D gene ambiguous. Trimming stripped 0 bases from V and 0 bases from J, with 13 bases between. Germline V CDR1 and CDR2: SGHRS, YFSETQ. This CDR3 contains 17 residues. CDR3 sequence reads: CASSLGRSLLSGNTIYF. The CDR3 DNA follows: TGCGCCAGCAGCTTGGGCAGATCACTACTCTCTGGAAACACCATATATTTT.

This clone has a handful of counts. The chain is built from TRBV7-6 and TRBJ2-2, with 9 bases that match TRBD1. The CDR3 covers 17 residues. V trimming: 1 base; J trimming: 4 bases; junction bases outside the gene matches: 7. In germline, CDR1 is SGHVS, CDR2 FNYEAQ. Here the CDR3 reads CASSLGSGTGITGELFF. CDR3 DNA sequence: TGTGCCAGCAGCTTAGGTTCCGGGACAGGGATCACCGGGGAGCTGTTTTTT.

As concerns this clone: In this CDR3 the conserved last residue, phenylalanine or tryptophan, is missing, so a read error is likely. Because the CDR3's place on the DNA is in doubt, the DNA is left out and the CDR3 is given as listed by TCRdb. The rearrangement joins TRBV6-5 to TRBJ1-2; the DNA was not compared with TRBD1, the D call given in the table. Including both end residues, the CDR3 is 12 amino acids long. CDR1 and CDR2 from the germline V gene are MNHEY and SVGAGI. CDR3 residues: CASSSGQGGRTV.

The chain carries TRBV6-5 and TRBJ1-2, with TRBD1 identical over 9 bases. Germline values: CDR1 MNHEY, CDR2 SVGAGI. This CDR3 region has 15 residues. V shed 7 bases, J shed 5 bases, and the junction held 11 bases outside the gene matches. DNA for the CDR3: TGTGCCAGCACCCAGGGAGGGGACAGGGAATATGGCTACACCTTC. Translation gives CASTQGGDREYGYTF.

V and J are TRBV4-2 and TRBJ2-4, with 8 bases aligning to TRBD1. The junction had 6 bases not matched to a gene; V was cut back by 1 base and J by 7 bases. CDR3 length: 15 amino acids. CDR1 is LGHNA, CDR2 YNFKEQ, per germline. The CDR3 sequence: CASSQGQGSSNIQYF. The CDR3 DNA sequence: TGTGCCAGCAGCCAAGGACAGGGGTCCTCGAACATTCAGTACTTC.

The chain carries TRBV19 and TRBJ2-3, with TRBD1 matching over 10 bases. Per germline, CDR1 LNHDA and CDR2 SQIVND (reference sequence). CDR3 size: 16 residues. V shed 5 bases, J shed 4 bases, and the junction held 9 bases outside the gene matches. Here the CDR3 DNA reads TGTGCCAGTAGTTCTAAGACAGGGGGCGCATCAGATACGCAGTATTTT. Translation: CASSSKTGGASDTQYF.

The rearrangement joins TRBV28 to TRBJ1-5; TRBD1 is a possible D gene (5 bases). The CDR3 runs 15 residues. Germline CDR1 is MDHEN and CDR2 is SYDVKM. V shed 5 bases and J shed 5 bases, with 16 bases lying between them. CDR3 protein: CASSAPRRGDQPQHF. As DNA, the CDR3 is TGTGCCAGCAGTGCCCCCCGGAGGGGCGATCAGCCCCAGCATTTT.

The chain employs TRBV28 and TRBJ1-1; D unclear. The V and J ends lost 2 bases and 3 bases respectively, with 10 bases between them. Germline V gene sequence: CDR1 MDHEN, CDR2 SYDVKM. This CDR3 has 14 amino acids. CDR3 sequence reads: CASSLSPGDTEAFF. The CDR3, as DNA: TGTGCCAGCAGTTTAAGTCCCGGAGACACTGAAGCTTTCTTT.

This chain links TRBV2 with TRBJ1-5, with a tentative D call TRBD1 (6 bases). Germline assignment: CDR1 SNHLY and CDR2 FYNNEI. This CDR3 has 13 residues. Trimming stripped 7 bases from V and 6 bases from J, with 13 bases between. CDR3 in amino acids: CASKGGRGQPQHF. The CDR3, as DNA: TGTGCCAGCAAGGGGGGGAGAGGTCAGCCCCAGCATTTT. The full variable domain, with the rest looked up from reference TRBV2 and TRBJ1-5, is EPEVTQTPSHQVTQMGQEVILRCVPISNHLYFYWYRQILGQKVEFLVSFYNNEISEKSEIFDDQFSVERPDGSNFTLKIRSTKLEDSAMYFCASKGGRGQPQHFGDGTRLSIL.